The 22 T cell receptor beta chains presented below share a single source sample, sequenced in a study of CD8 T cells in Susac syndrome. RNA amounts of about 0.5 to 1 ug underwent reverse transcription with random hexamers. TCRdb redid the calling of the immunoSEQ multiplex PCR reads with MiXCR, one entry per CDR3 protein. Here the sample spans around 200,000 distinct CDR3 sequences, 92% being singletons. Sequenced: CD8+ T cells from PBMCs. Receptor source: a human donor with multiple sclerosis.

This chain joins TRBV7-9 and TRBJ2-2, with 7 bases identical to TRBD1. The CDR3 covers 12 residues. V lost 5 bases, J lost 14 bases, and 8 bases stayed unmatched. Germline V gene lookup returns CDR1 SEHNR and CDR2 FQNEAQ (reference sequence). This CDR3 is CASSPDRVSLFF. CDR3 coding DNA: TGTGCCAGCAGCCCAGACAGGGTTTCACTGTTTTTT.

CDR3 region: CASSSGILNEKLFF. The CDR3 nucleotides read TGTGCCAGCAGCTCCGGGATCCTTAATGAAAAACTGTTTTTT. The chain uses TRBV13 and TRBJ1-4; D remains ambiguous. The CDR3 totals 14 residues. CDR1 and CDR2 from the germline V gene are PRHDT and FYEKMQ (reference sequence). V was cut by 4 bases and J by 4 bases, with 10 bases left in between.

This chain links TRBV6-6 with TRBJ2-7, with no clear D. This CDR3 spans 15 amino acids. V was pared by 2 bases and J by 0 bases, with 11 bases between. The germline gives CDR1 MNHNY, CDR2 SVGAGI (reference sequence). CDR3 coding DNA: TGTGCCAGCAGTTACAGTCAGGCCAGCTCCTACGAGCAGTACTTC. It codes for CASSYSQASSYEQYF.

The J gene is TRBJ1-2, the V gene TRBV3-1, with no clear D. There are 15 residues in the CDR3. V shed 4 bases and J shed 3 bases, with 15 bases lying between them. Per the germline V gene, CDR1 is LGHDT and CDR2 is YNNKEL (reference sequence). The CDR3 DNA reads as TGTGCCAGCAGCCCGCCGGGAGTTGGCGACTATGGCTACACCTTC. Translation: CASSPPGVGDYGYTF.

The CDR3 protein is CASSVPGHNEQFF. The DNA of the CDR3 is TGTGCCAGTAGTGTACCGGGACACAATGAGCAGTTCTTC. The chain couples TRBV19 to TRBJ2-1, with D perhaps matching TRBD1 or TRBD2 (5 bases each). Trimming took 5 bases from V and 5 from J, leaving 10 bases between them. The CDR3 is made up of 13 amino acids. Germline CDR1 is LNHDA and CDR2 is SQIVND (reference sequence). Combining the CDR3 with reference TRBV19 and TRBJ2-1 gives the whole variable domain DGGITQSPKYLFRKEGQNVTLSCEQNLNHDAMYWYRQDPGQGLRLIYYSQIVNDFQKGDIAEGYSVSREKKESFPLTVTSAQKNPTAFYLCASSVPGHNEQFFGPGTRLTVL.

The chain is built from TRBV24-1 and TRBJ1-1; D is unresolved. The CDR3 spans 13 residues. Trimming removed 3 bases at V and 2 bases at J, with 6 bases between. The V gene's germline CDR1 is KGHDR and CDR2 SFDVKD. CDR3 sequence: CATSDPINTEAFF. The CDR3 DNA reads TGTGCCACCAGTGATCCTATAAACACTGAAGCTTTCTTT.

The chain carries TRBV5-4 and TRBJ1-1, with D uncertain. V lost 2 bases and J lost 5, with 10 bases in between. This CDR3 spans 13 amino acids. CDR1 and CDR2 (germline): SGHNT, YYREEE (reference sequence). The CDR3 here is CASSFGERTEAFF. The CDR3 bases are TGTGCCAGCAGCTTCGGGGAGCGGACTGAAGCTTTCTTT.

V and J are TRBV11-2 and TRBJ2-2; 10 bases are a match to TRBD1. The CDR3 consists of 15 residues. The V and J ends lost 5 bases and 4 bases, in that order; junction bases with no gene match: 4. The germline V gene encodes CDR1 SGHAT and CDR2 FQNNGV. The CDR3 DNA sequence: TGTGCCAGCAGCCTAGGGACAGGGGCCACCGGGGAGCTGTTTTTT. This sequence encodes CASSLGTGATGELFF.

This clonotype was observed a single time. CDR3: CASSSSEGMNTEAFF. In DNA form, the CDR3 reads TGCGCCAGCAGCTCCAGCGAGGGCATGAACACTGAAGCTTTCTTT. The chain recombines TRBV5-1 with TRBJ1-1; D unclear. The CDR3 contains 15 residues. Trimming removed 3 bases at V and 0 bases at J, with 12 bases between. The germline gives CDR1 SGHRS, CDR2 YFSETQ.

This clonotype has only one observation. V gene TRBV13 combines with J gene TRBJ2-5; 9 bases agree with TRBD1. Germline trimming cut 5 bases from V and 5 bases from J; bases unmatched to any gene: 3. Looked up from germline, CDR1 is PRHDT and CDR2 is FYEKMQ (reference sequence). The CDR3 runs to 13 residues. The CDR3 spells CASSHRGRETQYF. CDR3 bases: TGTGCCAGCAGCCACAGGGGGCGGGAGACCCAGTACTTC.

This clonotype was found a few times. The gene calls are TRBV10-3 and TRBJ1-5, with a tentative D call TRBD1 (6 bases). The CDR3 sequence is 12 residues long. Germline loops: CDR1 ENHRY, CDR2 SYGVKD. V dropped 4 bases and J dropped 9 bases, with 10 bases sitting between them. CDR3 nucleotide sequence: TGTGCCATCAGTGCAGGGGATATGCCCCAGCATTTT. It specifies CAISAGDMPQHF.

The V and J genes are TRBV7-6 and TRBJ2-7, with TRBD1 identical over 9 bases. From germline, CDR1 is SGHVS and CDR2 FNYEAQ. There are 18 residues in the CDR3. The V and J ends lost 1 base and 2 bases, in that order; junction bases with no gene match: 12. CDR3 residues: CASSLGPTGTGRPYEQYF. The DNA for the CDR3 is TGTGCCAGCAGCTTAGGCCCAACCGGGACAGGGCGTCCCTACGAGCAGTACTTC.

The chain is built from TRBV7-9 and TRBJ2-2; 9 bases line up with TRBD2. CDR3 length: 16 amino acids. The J segment lost 4 bases and the V segment lost 5 bases, leaving 8 bases of the junction unmatched. The germline gives CDR1 SEHNR, CDR2 FQNEAQ (reference sequence). As DNA, the CDR3 is TGTGCCAGCAGCCTCTTGGCGGGGGGGCTCACCGGGGAGCTGTTTTTT. Protein: CASSLLAGGLTGELFF. The variable domain in full, completed from reference TRBV7-9 and TRBJ2-2, reads DTGVSQNPRHKITKRGQNVTFRCDPISEHNRLYWYRQTLGQGPEFLTYFQNEAQLEKSRLLSDRFSAERPKGSFSTLEIQRTEQGDSAMYLCASSLLAGGLTGELFFGEGSRLTVL.

The chain couples TRBV30 to TRBJ1-4; D gene uncertain. CDR3 length: 13 residues. Germline V gene lookup returns CDR1 GTSNPN and CDR2 SVGIG (reference sequence). V lost 5 bases and J 0 bases, leaving 7 bases between the germline ends. CDR3 DNA: TGTGCCTGGCTCTTACCAACTAATGAAAAACTGTTTTTT. This gives the protein CAWLLPTNEKLFF.

The gene calls are TRBV9 and TRBJ1-4; D is ambiguous. V gave up 3 bases and J gave up 0 bases, with 15 bases separating them. CDR1 and CDR2 from the germline V gene are SGDLS and YYNGEE. The CDR3 contains 17 residues. CDR3 protein: CASSAEPQDATNEKLFF. The CDR3, as DNA: TGTGCCAGCAGCGCAGAACCGCAGGATGCAACTAATGAAAAACTGTTTTTT.

This clonotype came up a few times. V gene TRBV9 combines with J gene TRBJ1-1; no firm D call. Germline CDR1 reads SGDLS; CDR2 reads YYNGEE. The V and J ends lost 10 bases and 1 base respectively, with 11 bases between them. This CDR3 spans 12 amino acids. The CDR3 DNA reads as TGTGCCTCCTCCCGTTGGAACACTGAAGCTTTCTTT. Translated, it gives CASSRWNTEAFF.

V is TRBV19 and J is TRBJ2-7; D gene ambiguous. CDR3 length equals 12 residues. V lost 9 bases and J 1 base, leaving 10 bases between the germline ends. Germline V gene sequence: CDR1 LNHDA, CDR2 SQIVND (reference sequence). The CDR3 coding sequence is TGTGCCAGCAGCCCCGGGTCCTACGAGCAGTACTTC. Its translation is CASSPGSYEQYF.

The V and J genes are TRBV7-9 and TRBJ2-3, with 10 bases lining up with TRBD1. Trimming cost V 4 bases and J 5 bases; bases outside gene matches: 9. The CDR3 totals 16 residues. Germline-derived CDR1 and CDR2 are SEHNR and FQNEAQ (reference sequence). CDR3 residues: CASSSRQGAIRDTQYF. The CDR3 region has the DNA TGTGCCAGCAGCTCCCGACAGGGGGCGATTAGAGATACGCAGTATTTT.

The chain is built from TRBV9 and TRBJ2-3; TRBD2 is a possible D gene (5 bases). Trimming left V 1 base short and J 10 bases short, with 13 bases between. The CDR3 loop spans 13 amino acids. Germline V CDR1 and CDR2: SGDLS, YYNGEE. The DNA for the CDR3 is TGTGCCAGCAGCGTATCTCTAGCAAGTGCGCAGTATTTT. Protein sequence: CASSVSLASAQYF.

The V gene is TRBV15, the J gene TRBJ1-5; no clear D. The germline CDR1 and CDR2 sequences are LNHNV and YYDKDF (reference sequence). The CDR3 is 13 amino acids. V gave up 0 bases and J gave up 9 bases, with 9 bases separating them. CDR3 amino acids: CATSRDIAGPQHF. As DNA, the CDR3 is TGTGCCACCAGCAGAGACATAGCAGGGCCCCAGCATTTT.

This chain uses TRBV3-1 with TRBJ2-1, with D perhaps TRBD1 (5 bases). The CDR3 loop spans 12 amino acids. Germline values: CDR1 LGHDT, CDR2 YNNKEL (reference sequence). Trimming left V 10 bases short and J 5 bases short, with 12 bases between. The CDR3 loop is CATQEGDNEQFF. For the CDR3, the DNA is TGTGCCACCCAAGAAGGGGACAATGAGCAGTTCTTC.

V gene TRBV3-1 combines with J gene TRBJ2-1; the D is unclear. Germline CDR1 LGHDT, CDR2 YNNKEL (reference sequence). The CDR3 loop spans 17 amino acids. V was clipped by 0 bases and J by 0 bases, with 12 bases between them. CDR3 sequence reads: CASSQDPQVSSYNEQFF. CDR3 DNA: TGTGCCAGCAGCCAAGATCCGCAGGTTAGCTCCTACAATGAGCAGTTCTTC.